The 8 T cell receptor beta chains below were found in one sample sequenced in a study of T cell repertoires in cytomegalovirus infection. Via MiXCR, TCRdb re-called the reads, giving one row per CDR3 protein. This sample has under 130,000 distinct CDR3 sequences, with 35% to 50% found just once. These receptors lack a known antigen. The material was CD8+ T cells from cultured PBMCs, obtained from culture after CMV antigen stimulation. Receptor source: a human donor in good health (CMV status not recorded). Some clones in this sample may be carry-over from other donors' samples.

Only a few counts were recorded for this clonotype. V and J are TRBV6-5 and TRBJ2-1, with TRBD2 matching over 9 bases. This CDR3 contains 15 residues. Germline V gene lookup returns CDR1 MNHEY and CDR2 SVGAGI. The V segment lost 0 bases and the J segment 8 bases; nucleotides outside the gene matches: 5. The CDR3 is CASSYSGGGVHEQFF. For the CDR3, the DNA is TGTGCCAGCAGTTACTCGGGCGGGGGGGTCCATGAGCAGTTCTTC.

This clonotype was observed many times. V gene TRBV28 combines with J gene TRBJ1-1; D uncertain. Germline V gene data show CDR1 as MDHEN and CDR2 as SYDVKM. The ends were cut back, 8 bases at V and 1 base at J, with 8 bases in the middle. This CDR3 contains 12 residues. The CDR3 region is CASVRGNTEAFF. CDR3 DNA: TGTGCCAGCGTCCGGGGGAACACTGAAGCTTTCTTT.

This clonotype occurred a few times. The chain links TRBV7-6 to TRBJ2-2; 8 nucleotides match TRBD1. CDR1 is SGHVS, CDR2 FNYEAQ, per germline. With 5 bases clipped from V and 1 base from J, the junction kept 9 bases outside the gene matches. The CDR3 is 17 amino acids. In DNA form, the CDR3 reads TGTGCCAGCAGCGAACGAACCGGGACAGGGAACACCGGGGAGCTGTTTTTT. Translation: CASSERTGTGNTGELFF.

This rearrangement joins TRBV11-2 to TRBJ2-3; D gene ambiguous. CDR3 length: 15 residues. Trimming left V 5 bases short and J 0 bases short, with 12 bases between. Looked up from germline, CDR1 is SGHAT and CDR2 is FQNNGV. The CDR3 region has the DNA TGTGCCAGCAGCCCATTCCTCCGCAGCACAGATACGCAGTATTTT. Residues: CASSPFLRSTDTQYF.

V usage is TRBV19 and J usage is TRBJ1-1; 10 nucleotides align to TRBD1. Per germline, CDR1 LNHDA and CDR2 SQIVND (reference sequence). The CDR3 loop spans 14 amino acids. Losses at the gene ends were 7 bases for V and 11 bases for J; bases not matched to a gene: 13. The CDR3 loop is CASTFRDRGSIAFF. CDR3 nucleotides: TGTGCCAGTACTTTCCGGGACAGGGGATCCATTGCTTTCTTT.

V gene TRBV19 combines with J gene TRBJ1-4; D is perhaps TRBD1 (5 bases). Trimming took 7 bases from V and 5 from J, leaving 23 bases between them. The CDR3 extends over 17 amino acids. CDR1 and CDR2 from the germline V gene are LNHDA and SQIVND (reference sequence). CDR3 in amino acids: CASKGWTSREGNEKLFF. CDR3 DNA sequence: TGTGCCAGTAAAGGGTGGACCTCTCGTGAGGGGAATGAAAAACTGTTTTTT.

This chain joins TRBV2 and TRBJ2-1; no clear D. The CDR3 contains 12 residues. Per the germline V gene, CDR1 is SNHLY and CDR2 is FYNNEI. Trimming stripped 7 bases from V and 9 bases from J, with 13 bases between. This CDR3 is CASNVLRGEQFF. The CDR3 DNA reads as TGTGCCAGCAACGTCCTTCGTGGTGAGCAGTTCTTC.

V gene TRBV12-3 or TRBV12-4 combines with J gene TRBJ1-2, with D unresolved. The CDR3 extends over 15 amino acids. V was pared by 6 bases and J by 4 bases, with 18 bases between. The CDR3 coding sequence is TGTGCCAGCAGCCCCGGTCCCTCGGGCTTCTATGGCTACACCTTC. Translated, it gives CASSPGPSGFYGYTF.